This TCR beta chain originates from a study of T cell clonotyping in hematopoietic cell transplantation. Study-level findings and limits: No sorting was done, leaving CD4 and CD8 contributions mixed. Broader posttransplant TCR repertoire diversity was predicted by graft donor and pretransplant recipient Inverse Simpson Index values.

Germline V gene lookup returns CDR1 MNHEY and CDR2 SVGAGI. The V segment lost 6 bases and the J segment 6 bases; nucleotides outside the gene matches: 8. This CDR3 comprises 14 residues. Using immunoSEQ multiplex PCR, the repertoire was profiled, and TCRdb retains in-frame clones only, with some absent. The repertoire has some 8,000 clones, roughly 91% of them found once; the top ten carry roughly 4.2%. About this clone: Its antigen remains unidentified.

The origin of this receptor is a male patient aged 55-69 years who had an allogeneic stem cell transplant from a related donor, so the T cells may come from the graft donor. Some clones in this sample may be carry-over from other donors' samples. The sequences come from peripheral blood mononuclear cells, collected at the time of graft-versus-host disease after allogeneic stem cell transplant. The chain recombines TRBV6-5 with TRBJ2-3, with TRBD1 identical over 8 bases. This chain's CDR3 is CASRQLQGADTQYF. The CDR3 nucleotides read TGTGCCAGCAGACAGCTCCAGGGGGCGGATACGCAGTATTTT.